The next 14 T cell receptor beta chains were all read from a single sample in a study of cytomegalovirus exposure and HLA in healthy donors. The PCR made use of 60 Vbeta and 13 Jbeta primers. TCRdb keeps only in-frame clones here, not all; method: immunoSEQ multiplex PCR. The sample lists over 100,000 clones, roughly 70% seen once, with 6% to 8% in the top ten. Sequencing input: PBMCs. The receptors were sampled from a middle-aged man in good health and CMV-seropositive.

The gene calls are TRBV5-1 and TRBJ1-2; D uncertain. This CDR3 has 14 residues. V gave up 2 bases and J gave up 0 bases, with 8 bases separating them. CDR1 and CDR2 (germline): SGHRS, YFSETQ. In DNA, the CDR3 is TGCGCCAGCAGCTTCTTAGATCCTAACTATGGCTACACCTTC. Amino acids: CASSFLDPNYGYTF.

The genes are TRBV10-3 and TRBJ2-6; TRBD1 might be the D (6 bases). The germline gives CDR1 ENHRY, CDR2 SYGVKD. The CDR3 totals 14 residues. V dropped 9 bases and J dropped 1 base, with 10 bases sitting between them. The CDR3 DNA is TGTGCCATACAAACAGGGTCTGGGGCCAACGTCCTGACTTTC. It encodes CAIQTGSGANVLTF.

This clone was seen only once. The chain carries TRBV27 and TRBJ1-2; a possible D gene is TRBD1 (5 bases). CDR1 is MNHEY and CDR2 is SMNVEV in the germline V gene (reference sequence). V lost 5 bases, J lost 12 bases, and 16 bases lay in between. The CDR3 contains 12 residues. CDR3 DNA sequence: TGTGCCAGCAGTCCCCCCGGACATAAGGACACCTTC. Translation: CASSPPGHKDTF.

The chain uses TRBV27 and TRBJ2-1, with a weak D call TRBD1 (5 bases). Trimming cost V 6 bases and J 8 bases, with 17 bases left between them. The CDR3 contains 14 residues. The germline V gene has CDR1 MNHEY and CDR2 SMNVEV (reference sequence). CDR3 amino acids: CASSPRREGDEQFF. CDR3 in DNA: TGTGCCAGCAGCCCCCGCAGGGAAGGGGATGAGCAGTTCTTC.

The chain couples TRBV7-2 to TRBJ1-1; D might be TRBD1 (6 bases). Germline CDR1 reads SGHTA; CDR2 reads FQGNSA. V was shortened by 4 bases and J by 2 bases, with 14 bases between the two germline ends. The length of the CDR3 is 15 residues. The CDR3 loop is CASSSQGNINTEAFF. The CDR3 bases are TGTGCCAGCAGCTCACAGGGAAACATCAACACTGAAGCTTTCTTT. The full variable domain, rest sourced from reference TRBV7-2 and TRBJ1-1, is GAGVSQSPSNKVTEKGKDVELRCDPISGHTALYWYRQSLGQGLEFLIYFQGNSAPDKSGLPSDRFSAERTGGSVSTLTIQRTQQEDSAVYLCASSSQGNINTEAFFGQGTRLTVV.

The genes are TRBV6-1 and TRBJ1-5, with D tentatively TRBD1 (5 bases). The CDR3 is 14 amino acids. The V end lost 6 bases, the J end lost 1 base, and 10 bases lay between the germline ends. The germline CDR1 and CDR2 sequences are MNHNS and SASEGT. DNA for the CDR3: TGTGCCAGCAGGCGGGGGGGGAGCAATCAGCCCCAGCATTTT. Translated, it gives CASRRGGSNQPQHF.

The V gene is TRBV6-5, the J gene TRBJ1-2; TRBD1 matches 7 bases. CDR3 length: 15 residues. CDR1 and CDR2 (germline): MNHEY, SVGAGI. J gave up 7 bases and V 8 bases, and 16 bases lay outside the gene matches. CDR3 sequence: CASSDTHGQAGGYTF. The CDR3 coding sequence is TGTGCCAGCTCAGACACCCACGGACAGGCCGGTGGCTACACCTTC.

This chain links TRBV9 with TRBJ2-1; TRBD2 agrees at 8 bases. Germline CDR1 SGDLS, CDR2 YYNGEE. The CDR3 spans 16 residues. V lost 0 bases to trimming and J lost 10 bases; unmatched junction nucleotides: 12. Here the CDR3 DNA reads TGTGCCAGCAGCGTAGCGGGAGCGGGGGCCCGGGGCGAGCAGTTCTTC. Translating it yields CASSVAGAGARGEQFF.

DNA of the CDR3: TGTGCCAGCACTCCCGGGTACAGGGTAGATGGCTACACCTTC. This codes for CASTPGYRVDGYTF. This chain links TRBV2 with TRBJ1-2; D is perhaps TRBD1 (6 bases). Germline lookup yields CDR1 SNHLY and CDR2 FYNNEI. The V and J ends lost 7 bases and 6 bases respectively, with 18 bases between them. The CDR3 runs to 14 residues.

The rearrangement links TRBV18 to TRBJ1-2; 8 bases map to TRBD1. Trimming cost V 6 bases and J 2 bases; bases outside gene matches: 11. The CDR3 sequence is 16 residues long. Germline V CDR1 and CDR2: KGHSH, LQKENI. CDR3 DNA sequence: TGTGCCAGCTCGCGGGGGACAGGCAACGGCAACTATGGCTACACCTTC. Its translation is CASSRGTGNGNYGYTF.

The CDR3 protein is CASSLAARGSGSEKLFF. CDR3 sequence (DNA): TGTGCCAGTAGCCTGGCCGCCAGGGGATCCGGCAGTGAAAAACTGTTTTTT. The rearrangement uses TRBV19 and TRBJ1-4, with D perhaps matching TRBD1 (6 bases). V was trimmed by 6 bases and J by 7 bases, leaving 24 bases between them. Germline CDR1 is LNHDA and CDR2 is SQIVND (reference sequence). This CDR3 comprises 17 residues. The complete variable domain, with remaining parts taken from reference TRBV19 and TRBJ1-4, reads DGGITQSPKYLFRKEGQNVTLSCEQNLNHDAMYWYRQDPGQGLRLIYYSQIVNDFQKGDIAEGYSVSREKKESFPLTVTSAQKNPTAFYLCASSLAARGSGSEKLFFGSGTQLSVL.

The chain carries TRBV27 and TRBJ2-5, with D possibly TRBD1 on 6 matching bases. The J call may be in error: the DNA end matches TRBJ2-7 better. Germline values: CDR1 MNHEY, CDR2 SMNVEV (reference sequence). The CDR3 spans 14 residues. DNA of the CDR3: TGTGCCAGCAGTTTCGGCAGGGGAACCTACGAGCAGTACTTC. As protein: CASSFGRGTYEQYF.

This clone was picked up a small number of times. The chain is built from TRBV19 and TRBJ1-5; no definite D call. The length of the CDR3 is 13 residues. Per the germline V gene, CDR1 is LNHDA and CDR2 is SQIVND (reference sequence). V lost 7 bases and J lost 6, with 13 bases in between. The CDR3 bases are TGTGCCAGTACAGCAGACACCGGTCAGCCCCAGCATTTT. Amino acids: CASTADTGQPQHF.

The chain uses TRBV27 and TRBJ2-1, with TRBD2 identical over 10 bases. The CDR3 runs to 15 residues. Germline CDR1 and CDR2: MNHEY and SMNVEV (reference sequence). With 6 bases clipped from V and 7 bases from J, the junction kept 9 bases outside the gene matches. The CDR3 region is CASRPLAGGDNEQFF. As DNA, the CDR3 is TGTGCCAGCAGGCCATTAGCGGGAGGCGATAATGAGCAGTTCTTC.